This paragraph covers one TCR beta chain sequence. Antigen: not known. The sample originates from a study of Ad26.COV2.S vaccination and SARS-CoV-2 variants. Study details: Participants got Ad26.COV2.S intramuscularly, once or twice 56 days apart.

Treatment in this sample: some 20 received Ad26.COV2.S at low or high dose, single or two shots; roughly five received placebo; per-sample allocation not given. At day 63 after the first vaccine or placebo injection, samples were drawn. Recruitment in Boston yielded a donor of adult age, 18-55 years. Study-level results: Similar non-spike TCR breadth was seen in vaccine and placebo recipients.

Per germline, CDR1 SGHTS and CDR2 YDEGEE. V shed 0 bases and J 10 bases; nucleotides not matched to a gene: 14. The CDR3 loop spans 16 amino acids. Method: immunoSEQ multiplex PCR; TCRdb's copy keeps in-frame clones and lacks some. Counted here are more than 400,000 clones, around 93% occurring once; the ten biggest clones make up 1.5% to 2%. The rearrangement links TRBV5-8 to TRBJ2-3; 7 positions match TRBD2. The clonotype comes from a person between 18 and 60 years old who received the Ad26.COV2.S COVID-19 vaccine or a placebo. Here the sequenced sample was peripheral blood, taken in a trial of Ad26.COV2.S vaccine versus placebo. The CDR3 nucleotides read TGTGCCAGCAGCTTGGTTTCGGGAGCGGGGAGAGCGTCGCAGTATTTT. It is translated as CASSLVSGAGRASQYF. The variable domain in full, with the rest retrieved from reference TRBV5-8 and TRBJ2-3, is EAGVTQSPTHLIKTRGQQATLRCSPISGHTSVYWYQQALGLGLQFLLWYDEGEERNRGNFPPRFSGRQFPNYSSELNVNALELEDSALYLCASSLVSGAGRASQYFGPGTRLTVL.